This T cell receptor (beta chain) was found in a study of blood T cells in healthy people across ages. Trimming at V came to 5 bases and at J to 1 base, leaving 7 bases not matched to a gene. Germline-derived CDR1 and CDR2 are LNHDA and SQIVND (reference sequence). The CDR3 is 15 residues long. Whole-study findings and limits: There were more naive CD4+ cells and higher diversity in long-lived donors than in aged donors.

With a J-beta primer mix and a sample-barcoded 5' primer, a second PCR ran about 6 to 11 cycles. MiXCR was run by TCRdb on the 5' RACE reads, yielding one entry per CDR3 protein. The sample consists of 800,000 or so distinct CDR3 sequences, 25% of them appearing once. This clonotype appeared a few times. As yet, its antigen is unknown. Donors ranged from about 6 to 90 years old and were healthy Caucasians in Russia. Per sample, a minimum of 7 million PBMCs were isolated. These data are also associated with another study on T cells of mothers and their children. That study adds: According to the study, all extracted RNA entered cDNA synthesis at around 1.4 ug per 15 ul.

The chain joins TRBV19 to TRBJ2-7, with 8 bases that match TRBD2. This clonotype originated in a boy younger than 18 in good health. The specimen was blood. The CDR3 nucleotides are TGTGCCAGTAGTGTAGCGGGACTTACTTCCTACGAGCAGTACTTC. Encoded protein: CASSVAGLTSYEQYF.